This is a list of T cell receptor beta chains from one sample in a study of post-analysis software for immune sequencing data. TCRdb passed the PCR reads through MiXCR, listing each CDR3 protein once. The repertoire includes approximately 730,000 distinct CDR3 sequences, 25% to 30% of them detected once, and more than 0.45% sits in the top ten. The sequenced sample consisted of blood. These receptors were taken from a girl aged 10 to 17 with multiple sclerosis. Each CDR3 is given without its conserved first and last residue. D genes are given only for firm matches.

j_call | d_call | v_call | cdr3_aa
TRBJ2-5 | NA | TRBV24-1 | ATSDGGPYNEQY
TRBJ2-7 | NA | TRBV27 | ASSKRTGSSYEQY
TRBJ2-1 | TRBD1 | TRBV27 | ASSSSTATGSKNEQF
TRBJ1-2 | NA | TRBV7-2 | ASSLDRANHGYT
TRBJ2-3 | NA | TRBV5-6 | ASSPGLRGDTQY
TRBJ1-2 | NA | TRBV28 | ASSQSLQGYT
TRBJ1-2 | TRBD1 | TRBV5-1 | ASSPGGWTGNTYGYT
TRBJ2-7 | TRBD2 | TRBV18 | ASSPNLAGSYEQY
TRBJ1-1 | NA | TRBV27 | ASSLQGSILMNTEAF
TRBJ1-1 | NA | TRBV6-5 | ASSGTGWSEAF
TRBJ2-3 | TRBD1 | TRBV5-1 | ASSSQGQGAPDTQY
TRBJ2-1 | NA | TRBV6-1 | ASSFRLVGGNEQF
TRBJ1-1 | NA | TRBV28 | ASSPPLGSGGTEAF
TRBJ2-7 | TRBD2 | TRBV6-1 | ASSREASYEQY
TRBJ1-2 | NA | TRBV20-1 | STRDSNYGYT
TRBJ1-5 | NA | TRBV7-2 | ASSLRRENNQPQH
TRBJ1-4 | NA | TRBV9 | ASTPIAGDEKLF
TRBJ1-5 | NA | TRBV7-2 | ASSRSGNSNQPQH
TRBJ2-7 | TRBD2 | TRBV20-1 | SAGRRGASYEQY
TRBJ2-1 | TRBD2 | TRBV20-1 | SARLAGAYNEQF
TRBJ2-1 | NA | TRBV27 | ASSIRGRDVNEQF
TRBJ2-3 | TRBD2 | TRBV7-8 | ASSHFNMASGSSTQY
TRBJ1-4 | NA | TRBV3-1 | ASSQQGFGDEKLF
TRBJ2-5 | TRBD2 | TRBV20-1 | SARAPLVGTSYEQY
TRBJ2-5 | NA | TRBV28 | ASSRNRKQETQY
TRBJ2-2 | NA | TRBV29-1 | SVSRGSGELF
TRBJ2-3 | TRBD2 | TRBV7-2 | ASSSRLAGVSDTQY
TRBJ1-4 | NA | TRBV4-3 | ASSQGTGRSEKLF
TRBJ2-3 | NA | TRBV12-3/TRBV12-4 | ASSPGTAGDTQY
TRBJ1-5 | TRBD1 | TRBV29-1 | SVRQGWNQPQH
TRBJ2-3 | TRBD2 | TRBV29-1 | SGGHLRASGRAGRFVTDTQY
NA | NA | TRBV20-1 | SAEHRGEQY
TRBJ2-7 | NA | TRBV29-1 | SVEVGTWPYEQY
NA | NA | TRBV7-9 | ASSPLTGRRYEQY
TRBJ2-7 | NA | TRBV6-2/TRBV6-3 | ASSRGGLSYEQY
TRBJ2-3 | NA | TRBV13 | ASSLGLSPQQAQY
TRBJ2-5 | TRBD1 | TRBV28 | ASSFGQGQETQY
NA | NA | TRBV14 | ASSQDFQGCETQY
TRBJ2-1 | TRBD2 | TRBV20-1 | SAINPGTSGADEQF
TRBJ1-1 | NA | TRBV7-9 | ASSLGSGMNTEAF
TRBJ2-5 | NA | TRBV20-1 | SARVYQYQETQY
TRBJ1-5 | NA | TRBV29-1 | SVELDGRVRGSNQPQH
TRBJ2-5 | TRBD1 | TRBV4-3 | ASSQGIDRGFRGQY
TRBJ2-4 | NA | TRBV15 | ATEDWGEAKNIQY
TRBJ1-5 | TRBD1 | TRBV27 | ASSLSRDRGQPQH